A selection of T cell receptor beta chains follows, all from one sample in a study of T cell repertoires in ileal Crohn's disease. Clones were sequenced by immunoSEQ multiplex PCR, and TCRdb holds only the in-frame ones, with some missing. The data hold thousands of clones, with around three quarters observed a single time. Sequenced sample: ileal tissue. Receptors originate from an adult with Crohn's disease. The CDR3 runs from the conserved cysteine through the conserved F or W. Fields, in order: V gene, J gene, clone size, CDR3 protein. The listing skips clone size in some rows; elsewhere it reads once, few, many or a size class.

TRBV5-6,TRBJ2-1,.,CASGYFMPGTAYNEQFF
TRBV13,.,.,CASSSGTGTYEQYF
TRBV19,TRBJ1-1,.,CASCGQGDTEAFF
TRBV27,TRBJ1-1,.,CASSYDRAHTEAFF
TRBV11-1,TRBJ1-2,.,CASSSSCEAGKTYGYTF
TRBV30,TRBJ2-2,few,CAWPGTGYTGELFF
TRBV19,TRBJ1-5,.,CASSIAGIDPPPQHF
TRBV10-1,TRBJ1-1,.,CASSRGKGTEAFF
TRBV6-5,TRBJ1-2,.,CASSYSNNRIYGYTF
TRBV7-8,TRBJ1-3,.,CASSIGGSGNTIYF